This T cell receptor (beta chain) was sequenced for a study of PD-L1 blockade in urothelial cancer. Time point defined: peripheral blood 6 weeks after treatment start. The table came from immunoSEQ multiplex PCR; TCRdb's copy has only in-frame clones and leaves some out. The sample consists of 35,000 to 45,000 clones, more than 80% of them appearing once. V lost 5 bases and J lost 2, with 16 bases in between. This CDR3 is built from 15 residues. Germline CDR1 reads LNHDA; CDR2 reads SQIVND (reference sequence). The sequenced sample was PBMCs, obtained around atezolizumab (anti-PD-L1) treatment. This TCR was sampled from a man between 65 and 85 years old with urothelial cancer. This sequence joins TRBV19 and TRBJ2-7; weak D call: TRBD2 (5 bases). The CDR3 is CASSSMGGSPYEQYF. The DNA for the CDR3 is TGTGCCAGTAGTTCGATGGGCGGGTCGCCCTACGAGCAGTACTTC.